The clone carrying this T cell receptor beta chain has at least ten counts. The V gene lost 5 bases and the J gene lost 0 bases, with 8 bases spanning the gap. Germline assignment: CDR1 SQVTM and CDR2 ANQGSEA. The CDR3 totals 12 residues. Sample-barcoded 5' priming and a J-beta primer mix drove a second PCR of 7 to 11 cycles. One entry per CDR3 protein, called by TCRdb with MiXCR from the 5' RACE reads. The repertoire holds 650,000 to 1,000,000 distinct CDR3 sequences, with about 36% as singletons. This entry belongs to a study of blood T cells in healthy people across ages. The receptor's source is a man between 18 and 35 years old in good health. Sequencing was carried out using blood. This chain links TRBV29-1 with TRBJ2-7; no clear D. CDR3 sequence (DNA): TGCAGCGTTCATGGAGCCTCCTACGAGCAGTACTTC. This sequence encodes CSVHGASYEQYF.